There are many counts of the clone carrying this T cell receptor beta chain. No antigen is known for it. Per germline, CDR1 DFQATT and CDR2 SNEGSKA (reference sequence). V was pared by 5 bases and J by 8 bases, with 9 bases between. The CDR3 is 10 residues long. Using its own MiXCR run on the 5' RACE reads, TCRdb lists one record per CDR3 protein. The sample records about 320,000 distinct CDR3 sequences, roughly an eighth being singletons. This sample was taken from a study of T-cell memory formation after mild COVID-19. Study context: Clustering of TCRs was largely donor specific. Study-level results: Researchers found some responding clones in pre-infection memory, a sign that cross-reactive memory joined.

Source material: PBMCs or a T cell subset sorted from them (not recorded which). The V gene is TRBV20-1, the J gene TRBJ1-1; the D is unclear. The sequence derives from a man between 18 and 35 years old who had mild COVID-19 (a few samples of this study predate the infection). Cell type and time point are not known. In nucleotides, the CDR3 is TGCAGTGCTGCAAGCGTGGAAGCTTTCTTT. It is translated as CSAASVEAFF.